This T cell receptor (beta chain) was sequenced in a study of cytomegalovirus exposure and HLA in healthy donors (dated by TCRdb to 2017 to 2019). Some background on the complete study: An earlier analysis of some 600 of the donors reported over 250 Gb of sequence data and 95 million to 120 million unique TCR beta sequences obtained from about 179 million T cells. Around 330 gigabases of sequencing data and around 80 million unique TCR sequences made up an early release that covered 500 to 650 HLA-typed donors. Of the roughly 430 genotyped donors, about 80% fell in the genetic ancestry cluster associated with self-reported Caucasian donors. The study aimed to test whether cataloging public T cell receptors could reveal signatures of past pathogen exposure. The study used immunosequencing to profile the T cell repertoires of around 600 subjects and linked those repertoires to cytomegalovirus serostatus. Along with the approximately 620-subject first cohort, a separate validation cohort of 120 different subjects was used. To predict cytomegalovirus infection status, the study brought together high-throughput TCR immunosequencing, statistical association of individual TCRs with disease status, and machine learning. A later analysis re-analyzed previously published TCR beta repertoires from approximately 670 donors and added high-resolution HLA genotyping to study TCR occurrence patterns. In the later analysis, no new phenotypic data were used to find candidate immune exposures; instead, reliance was placed on TCR beta sequences and their occurrence across donors. In an earlier analysis of 587 of the donors, high-throughput TCR beta sequencing was used to judge whether each TCR beta V gene segment behaved as functional or pseudogenic. Donor age, sex, ethnicity and CMV serostatus were collected together with the repertoire data. A later genetic analysis used genome-wide SNP genotypes for about 65% of the 666 donors, treating that subset as a discovery cohort. Every repertoire in the discovery cohort had been generated on one and the same sequencing platform. HLA typing covered class I and class II loci at four-digit resolution. The number of typed donors differed by locus: 629-630 for A, B, C, DRB1 and DQB1; 522 for DQA1; 606 for DPA1; and about 450 for DPB1. Four to six DR-DQ haplotypes were handled as single units for association and clustering because linkage in the cohort was strong. On average, roughly 250,000 unique TCR beta nucleotide sequences were sequenced per donor among 350 to 400 genotyped donors of the cohort, with roughly 18% of those sequences being non-productive. Broader findings and caveats from the paper: It was suggested by the authors that the approach could potentially be generalized to other disease states and immunological phenotypes. Across donors, most TCR sequences were observed very rarely, whereas some public TCRs were present in many individuals. According to a later genetic analysis, donors in an Asian-associated ancestry cluster had fewer N-insertions in productive TCRs than the approximately 700-donor mean. In both the original and validation cohorts, the classifier was reported to diagnose cytomegalovirus status with high specificity and sensitivity. A further reported finding was that TCR beta sequences accurately predicted the HLA-A and HLA-B alleles for most subjects in the first cohort. In the study, 150 to 200 TCR beta chains were listed as associated with cytomegalovirus. Presence/absence analyses assumed roughly uniform sequencing depth across donors, an assumption that may not hold. Because HLA typing was missing for some donors at each locus, association tests included only the typed subset. The earlier analysis of approximately 560 of the donors excluded some 15 rarely observed V segments, including chromosome 9 orphons, because counts were too low. In a later analysis, several top co-occurrence clusters were reported to appear linked to parvovirus B19, influenza, CMV and Epstein-Barr virus. Immune exposure information for the cohort was limited to CMV serostatus. Broadly in line with IMGT annotations, most TCR beta V segments showed up in productive rearrangements about 90% or about 30% of the time in an earlier analysis of 450 to 750 of the donors. A later analysis found that TCR association rates varied across HLA loci, with DRB1 alleles showing the most associated TCRs and HLA-C alleles the fewest. In this cohort, only TCR beta chains were sequenced, and detectable features were limited by the absence of alpha or paired-chain data. A cluster of highly shared sequence variants was judged likely to represent a technical artifact of the sequencing pipeline. According to a later analysis, most CMV-associated TCR beta chains appeared to be HLA-restricted, and the HLA associations seemed to be driven largely by CMV exposure. In vitro tests confirmed that a few of the cytomegalovirus-associated TCR beta chains recognize cytomegalovirus antigens. An association between a missense DCLRE1C variant and V-gene and J-gene trimming of TCR beta chains was found in a later genetic analysis and replicated in an independent cohort. A later analysis associated 15,000 to 20,000 TCR beta sequences with specific HLA alleles at a false discovery rate of 0.05. A later analysis found that HLA-associated TCR beta chains were more clonally expanded and had lower generation probabilities than equally common non-associated chains. Correlated functional status among segregating V segments might be attributable to linkage disequilibrium, but an unknown experimental factor could not be ruled out. Because the 87-base-pair reads could not distinguish some IMGT-functional V segments, including TRBV6-2 and TRBV6-3, those segments were excluded. When HLA alleles, especially DR and DQ, strongly co-occurred, attributing TCR associations to individual alleles was difficult.

This clone occurred once. This clone's antigen is unknown. Per-base quality was not reported, and no clone a single base away is much larger than it. The junction shows trimming of 4 bases on V and 7 bases on J, plus 15 bases between the germline ends. CDR1 and CDR2, per the germline V gene, are SGHDT and YYEEEE. The CDR3 measures 14 amino acids from cysteine to phenylalanine. Only the CDR3 portion is preserved as DNA: 42 bases, with reading frame beginning at the first base. The cohort was made up of several hundred healthy bone marrow donors. At the time of sampling, every cohort member was nominally healthy, though immune exposures that went unrecorded were likely present. The donor tested CMV seronegative, placing the donor among the roughly 340 seronegative members of the cohort. Each donor provided a peripheral blood sample, and peripheral blood mononuclear cells were used for TCR beta sequencing. The Qiagen DNeasy Blood Extraction Kit was used to extract genomic DNA from the blood cell samples.

Library creation used the immunoSEQ multiplex PCR assay. A mixture of 60 forward primers for TCR Vbeta segments and 13 reverse primers for TCR Jbeta segments was used in the multiplex PCR. A multiplex PCR assay on genomic DNA amplified the CDR3 region of rearranged TCR beta genes. The Illumina HiSeq System was used to sequence the amplified TCR beta libraries as 87-base-pair reads. For the original study's pipeline: A later analysis tallied some 79 million unique TCR beta chains across the 666 repertoires, and approximately 11 million of those chains were shared by two or more donors. To remove PCR and sequencing errors, raw reads were error-corrected and collapsed into unique sequences using a nearest-neighbor algorithm that merged closely related sequences. CDR3 sequences were aligned to IMGT reference sequences to assign V, D and J gene segments. For a sequence to be retained, at least a six-nucleotide match to both a V gene segment and a J gene segment was required. A rearrangement counted as productive if the CDR3 had no stop codons and remained in frame with V and J, and every other rearrangement counted as non-productive. CDR3 was defined according to IMGT convention as the region running from the second conserved V-encoded cysteine to the conserved J-encoded phenylalanine. Sequences without an unambiguous match to a single V gene segment were excluded from the earlier analysis of 450 to 750 of the donors. An earlier analysis of 587 of the donors classified V segments as functional when productive rearrangements were above 56.7% and as segregating when the standard deviation between donors was above 5%. A statistical classification framework was built to diagnose cytomegalovirus status from the catalog of TCR beta chain sequences. In a later analysis, TCR nucleotide sequences were compared against IMGT/GENE-DB human TR gene sequences so that V and J genes could be assigned. Using the TCRdist pipeline, a later analysis assigned CDR3 sequences along with most-parsimonious VDJ recombination scenarios. In a later analysis, each TCR beta chain was defined by its CDR3 amino acid sequence together with its V-gene family, and reads without a unique V-gene family were excluded. To address suspected cross-contamination and a sequencing artifact, a later analysis removed 550 to 750 highly shared, low-generation-probability nucleotide sequences. For each public chain, a later analysis derived a clonal expansion index from normalized ranks of inferred template counts within each repertoire. Generation probabilities in a later analysis came from a VDJ recombination model fitted to out-of-frame rearrangements, and those results were checked against IGoR. A later analysis scored TCR-TCR, TCR-HLA and TCR-CMV co-occurrence with hypergeometric tests, applying a repertoire-size bias correction to TCR pairs. In a later analysis, false discovery rates were estimated by permuting HLA or CMV assignments 20 times. In a later analysis, co-occurring TCRs were grouped using DBSCAN, with TCRdist sequence similarity added in when clustering inside HLA-allele-positive subsets. For co-occurrence clustering, repertoires with fewer than 30,000 or more than 120,000 public chains were excluded, along with five repertoires with anomalous nucleotide sharing. This immuneACCESS table, as held by TCRdb, lists in-frame sequences with V and J called but not all clones. Of the missing ones, under half trace to an unresolved V gene in checked studies; the others have no known cause. V and J calls and clone size are copied from that table; D and trimming were computed from the DNA. The sample profile shows over 150,000 clones; around 80% of them were found once. The ten largest clones add up to more than 4% of the sample.

Recombination connected TRBV5-6 to TRBJ2-1; the D region possibly corresponds to TRBD2 (6 bases align). The sequence came from a man between 18 and 35 years old in good health and CMV-seronegative. The sample consisted of PBMCs. For the CDR3, the sequence is CASSLSGLLNEQFF. The nucleotide sequence reads TGTGCCAGCAGCCTCTCGGGACTTTTGAATGAGCAGTTCTTC.